This TCR beta chain was observed in a study of vaccination effects on CD4 cells after COVID-19. In the case of this clone: What it recognizes is unknown.

Sequenced by immunoSEQ multiplex PCR; TCRdb stores in-frame clones only, minus some. The sample yields roughly 63,000 clones, 75% seen once. Broader study findings: Convalescent patients numbered few in the study; early post-infection timepoints were missing entirely.

Pools of viral peptides were used by the ViraFEST assay to expand antigen-specific CD4+ T cells ahead of sequencing. CD4+ T cells were isolated after less than 12 days of culture. Nucleocapsid antibodies stayed negative before and after vaccination, showing no earlier SARS-CoV-2 infection. Culturing of 2 million to 2.5 million PBMC per well took place with around 10 IU/ml IL-2 and 9 to 10 ug/ml peptides. The CDR3 is 14 residues long. V trimming: 5 bases; J trimming: 3 bases; junction bases outside the gene matches: 4. The germline V gene has CDR1 SGDLS and CDR2 YYNGEE. The chain joins TRBV9 to TRBJ2-3; 9 bases are shared with TRBD1. The TCR originated in a human donor who received a COVID-19 vaccine. Sequencing used CD4+ T cells from PBMCs cultured with HCoV-OC43 spike peptides, obtained before COVID-19 vaccination. As for subset: HCoV-OC43 spike overlapping peptide pool stimulation. For the CDR3, the DNA is TGTGCCAGCAGAGACGACAGGGGGACAGATACGCAGTATTTT. Its translation: CASRDDRGTDTQYF. Combining the CDR3 with reference TRBV9 and TRBJ2-3 gives the whole variable domain DSGVTQTPKHLITATGQRVTLRCSPRSGDLSVYWYQQSLDQGLQFLIQYYNGEERAKGNILERFSAQQFPDLHSELNLSSLELGDSALYFCASRDDRGTDTQYFGPGTRLTVL.